The 19 T cell receptor beta chains reported below all come from one sample, sequenced in a study of blood T cell repertoires in COVID-19. Measured with immunoSEQ multiplex PCR; TCRdb has only the in-frame clones, and not every one. The sample has about 290,000 clones, approximately 86% seen once; the top ten hold over 3.5%. Sequencing was performed on peripheral blood. These receptors came from a woman aged 45-65 years with active or convalescent COVID-19.

There are a few counts of this clone. DNA for the CDR3: TGTGCCAGCAGTGAATTCGGGGGGAGCGGGGTCAATGAGCAGTTCTTC. Protein: CASSEFGGSGVNEQFF. V usage is TRBV25-1 and J usage is TRBJ2-1; 7 bases are shared with TRBD2. The CDR3 length is 16 residues. The V gene end was trimmed by 1 base and the J gene end by 6 bases; junction bases not matched to a gene: 9. Germline CDR1 is MGHDK and CDR2 is SYGVNS. Full variable domain (remainder filled in from reference TRBV25-1 and TRBJ2-1): EADIYQTPRYLVIGTGKKITLECSQTMGHDKMYWYQQDPGMELHLIHYSYGVNSTEKGDLSSESTVSRIRTEHFPLTLESARPSHTSQYLCASSEFGGSGVNEQFFGPGTRLTVL.

The chain employs TRBV27 and TRBJ1-1; maybe TRBD1 (5 bases). Germline values: CDR1 MNHEY, CDR2 SMNVEV (reference sequence). The V end was cut by 3 bases, the J end by 4 bases, with 9 bases between. CDR3 length: 13 residues. The CDR3 region has the DNA TGTGCCAGCAGTTTGTTAAGGGGCACTGAAGCTTTCTTT. Translated: CASSLLRGTEAFF.

This clone was found once. The V call is TRBV5-5, the J call TRBJ2-5; a possible D gene is TRBD2 (6 bases). CDR3 length: 15 amino acids. Per the germline V gene, CDR1 is SGHKS and CDR2 is YYEKEE (reference sequence). The V end was cut by 4 bases, the J end by 1 base, with 14 bases between. CDR3 DNA sequence: TGTGCCAGCAGCCGCGCGGCGGGGACCCAAGAGACCCAGTACTTC. Translation gives CASSRAAGTQETQYF.

The chain employs TRBV7-9 and TRBJ1-5; 7 bases match TRBD1. J was trimmed by 4 bases and V by 1 base; bases with no gene match: 7. This CDR3 comprises 16 residues. Per the germline V gene, CDR1 is SEHNR and CDR2 is FQNEAQ (reference sequence). The CDR3 loop reads CASSLGSSGGNQPQHF. CDR3 DNA: TGTGCCAGCAGCTTAGGTTCCTCAGGGGGGAATCAGCCCCAGCATTTT.

J is TRBJ2-2 and V is TRBV7-6; TRBD2 is a possible D gene (5 bases). Germline CDR1 and CDR2: SGHVS and FNYEAQ. The CDR3 runs to 10 residues. The ends were cut back, 5 bases at V and 14 bases at J, with 9 bases in the middle. The CDR3 loop reads CASSRGRLFF. CDR3 DNA: TGTGCCAGCAGCCGGGGAAGACTGTTTTTT.

J is TRBJ1-6 and V is TRBV6-5; D is unresolved. There are 13 residues in the CDR3. Germline values: CDR1 MNHEY, CDR2 SVGAGI. V shed 6 bases and J shed 8 bases, with 11 bases lying between them. The CDR3 sequence is CASRPISDSPLHF. The CDR3 DNA is TGTGCCAGCAGACCTATTTCTGATTCACCCCTCCACTTT.

The J gene is TRBJ1-1, the V gene TRBV28; tentatively, D is TRBD1 (5 bases). Germline V gene sequence: CDR1 MDHEN, CDR2 SYDVKM. Trimming took off 7 bases at V and 8 bases at J, with 11 bases between the two ends. The CDR3 runs 11 residues. CDR3 region: CASTGGVEAFF. The CDR3, as DNA: TGTGCCAGCACCGGGGGGGTAGAAGCTTTCTTT.

This sequence joins TRBV18 and TRBJ2-7, with 15 nucleotides matching TRBD2. CDR1 and CDR2 from the germline V gene are KGHSH and LQKENI. Losses at the gene ends were 6 bases for V and 3 bases for J; bases not matched to a gene: 3. CDR3 size: 15 residues. DNA of the CDR3: TGTGCCAGCTCGGGGACTAGCGGGAGGTACTACGAGCAGTACTTC. Translating it yields CASSGTSGRYYEQYF.

V gene TRBV5-4 combines with J gene TRBJ2-2; the match to TRBD1 covers 7 bases. Per germline, CDR1 SGHNT and CDR2 YYREEE (reference sequence). This CDR3 spans 15 amino acids. Trimming cost V 6 bases and J 2 bases; bases outside gene matches: 7. CDR3 nucleotide sequence: TGTGCCAGCACCCAGGGACAGCCTAACACCGGGGAGCTGTTTTTT. Protein sequence: CASTQGQPNTGELFF.

The V gene is TRBV10-3, the J gene TRBJ2-2, with D uncertain. The CDR3 covers 15 residues. The germline V gene encodes CDR1 ENHRY and CDR2 SYGVKD. The ends were cut back, 8 bases at V and 2 bases at J, with 15 bases in the middle. The chain's CDR3 is CAIGSGLVNTGELFF. CDR3 in DNA: TGTGCCATCGGGTCAGGATTAGTCAACACCGGGGAGCTGTTTTTT.

J is TRBJ1-4 and V is TRBV23-1; D gene uncertain. TRBV23-1 is an ORF for which the function is uncertain. Trimming cost V 0 bases and J 0 bases, with 14 bases left between them. The CDR3 has 18 amino acids. The CDR3 nucleotides are TGCGCCAGCAGTCAATCGATTACGGGATACACAACTAATGAAAAACTGTTTTTT. Residues: CASSQSITGYTTNEKLFF.

This sequence joins TRBV18 and TRBJ2-7; 9 nucleotides match TRBD1. This CDR3 is built from 16 residues. The germline V gene has CDR1 KGHSH and CDR2 LQKENI. V shed 0 bases and J 2 bases; nucleotides not matched to a gene: 5. CDR3 protein: CASSPPNRGLPYEQYF. CDR3 coding DNA: TGTGCCAGCTCACCACCGAACAGGGGGCTACCCTACGAGCAGTACTTC.

This clone showed up just a few times. The V gene is TRBV5-8, the J gene TRBJ2-7; TRBD1 matches 7 bases. Germline V gene lookup returns CDR1 SGHTS and CDR2 YDEGEE. The junction had 6 bases not matched to a gene; V was cut back by 3 bases and J by 3 bases. CDR3 length equals 14 residues. The CDR3 is CASSSRQGLYEQYF. The CDR3 nucleotides read TGTGCCAGCAGCTCGCGACAGGGCCTCTACGAGCAGTACTTC.

The chain is built from TRBV3-1 (or the pseudogene TRBV3-2) and TRBJ2-1, with 11 positions matching TRBD2. CDR1 is LGHDT and CDR2 is YNNKEL in the germline V gene (reference sequence). The CDR3 is 16 residues long. V was pared by 4 bases and J by 4 bases, with 6 bases of the junction left unmatched. The CDR3 here is CASSPLTSGKYNEQFF. In nucleotides, the CDR3 is TGTGCCAGCAGCCCCTTGACTAGCGGGAAATACAATGAGCAGTTCTTC.

The V and J genes are TRBV12-3 or TRBV12-4 and TRBJ2-1; 8 nucleotides agree with TRBD1. Trimming removed 3 bases from V and 8 bases from J; junction bases left unmatched: 0. The CDR3 runs to 12 residues. CDR3 region: CASSLTGDEQFF. The CDR3 bases are TGTGCCAGCAGTTTGACAGGGGATGAGCAGTTCTTC.

The chain uses TRBV28 and TRBJ2-7; 9 bases map to TRBD2. Per the germline V gene, CDR1 is MDHEN and CDR2 is SYDVKM. V lost 2 bases and J lost 0; bases outside the gene matches: 2. The CDR3 spans 15 residues. The CDR3 here is CASSLQREDSYEQYF. The CDR3 bases are TGTGCCAGCAGTTTACAGCGGGAGGACTCCTACGAGCAGTACTTC.

This chain uses TRBV7-9 with TRBJ1-1; D is perhaps TRBD1 (5 bases). CDR3 length equals 19 residues. V was clipped by 4 bases and J by 3 bases, with 27 bases between them. Germline CDR1 and CDR2: SEHNR and FQNEAQ (reference sequence). CDR3 protein: CASSSDLAWWGRTDTEAFF. The CDR3 nucleotides are TGTGCCAGCAGCTCGGATCTCGCGTGGTGGGGGAGGACCGACACTGAAGCTTTCTTT. The full variable domain, completed using reference TRBV7-9 and TRBJ1-1, is DTGVSQNPRHKITKRGQNVTFRCDPISEHNRLYWYRQTLGQGPEFLTYFQNEAQLEKSRLLSDRFSAERPKGSFSTLEIQRTEQGDSAMYLCASSSDLAWWGRTDTEAFFGQGTRLTVV.

The rearrangement uses TRBV4-2 and TRBJ2-7; 12 bases match TRBD2. Per germline, CDR1 LGHNA and CDR2 YNFKEQ. J was trimmed by 5 bases and V by 8 bases; bases with no gene match: 4. This CDR3 has 13 amino acids. In DNA, the CDR3 is TGTGCCAGCGGCCTAGCGGGAGGGAACGAGCAGTACTTC. Translated: CASGLAGGNEQYF.

The J gene is TRBJ1-3, the V gene TRBV28; 11 nucleotides match TRBD1. Trimming took 9 bases from V and 7 from J; bases not matched to a gene: 8. This CDR3 contains 14 residues. Germline V CDR1 and CDR2: MDHEN, SYDVKM. CDR3 nucleotides: TGTGCCAGTCGACCGGGACAGGGGGGGAACACCATATATTTT. Translated, it gives CASRPGQGGNTIYF. Looking up the rest from reference TRBV28 and TRBJ1-3 gives the full variable domain: DVKVTQSSRYLVKRTGEKVFLECVQDMDHENMFWYRQDPGLGLRLIYFSYDVKMKEKGDIPEGYSVSREKKERFSLILESASTNQTSMYLCASRPGQGGNTIYFGEGSWLTVV.